The source of this T cell receptor beta chain is a study of T cells in Graves' hyperthyroidism and ophthalmopathy. There are a few counts of this clonotype. Its antigen is currently unknown. Study-wide points: Prediction of ophthalmopathy progression came a median 6.5 months pre-onset.

Amplification yielded TCR beta CDR3 regions, with RNA transcripts as the source. The HTBI primer set was used in a first-round RT-PCR of the TCR CDR3. TCRdb re-derived calls from the multiplex PCR reads in MiXCR, one entry per CDR3 protein. The sample records 500,000 to 800,000 distinct CDR3 sequences, roughly 15% being singletons. Sequencing input: blood. This TCR was recovered from a woman aged 45-60 years with Graves' ophthalmopathy.

CDR3 DNA: TGTGCCAGCAGCTCCAGACCTAGAGGCAATCAGCCCCAGCATTTT. Amino acids: CASSSRPRGNQPQHF. The chain carries TRBV7-8 and TRBJ1-5; D unresolved. This CDR3 contains 15 residues. V gave up 4 bases and J gave up 2 bases, with 12 bases separating them. From germline, CDR1 is SGHVS and CDR2 FQNEAQ.